The 23 T cell receptor beta chains listed next were all sequenced from one sample in a study of T cells in Graves' hyperthyroidism and ophthalmopathy (dated by TCRdb to the late 2010s). Libraries were prepared through multiplex PCR. For sequencing, an Illumina HiSeq 2000 was employed. Amplification of TCR beta CDR3 regions was carried out from RNA transcripts. The first round of RT-PCR for the TCR CDR3 was performed with the HTBI primer set and the Qiagen OneStep RT-PCR kit. The raw public reads went through TCRdb reprocessing: fastp at Q25, MiXCR clone calling, in-frame beta chains kept. Rows matching on CDR3 protein sequence are summarized as one entry with the most common DNA and genes. This sample holds about 290,000 distinct CDR3 sequences; about 16% were observed only once. About 33% of the sample lies in the top ten. Sequencing input: blood. The origin of the receptors is a woman between 45 and 65 years old with Graves' hyperthyroidism that later progressed to Graves' ophthalmopathy.

This clonotype was seen only a few times. V is TRBV27 and J is TRBJ1-2, with TRBD1 matching 9 bases. Unmatched junction bases numbered 7, after V lost 3 bases and J lost 8 bases. The germline V gene has CDR1 MNHEY and CDR2 SMNVEV (reference sequence). This CDR3 contains 14 residues. The CDR3 bases are TGTGCCAGCAGTTTTCTACAGGGGGCGATGGGCTACACCTTC. Protein sequence: CASSFLQGAMGYTF.

With respect to this clonotype: A read error may explain this, as a much larger clone is one base away. The CDR3 loop reads CASSASGCEQYF. The CDR3 DNA is TGTGCCAGTAGTGCTAGCGGCTGCGAGCAGTACTTC. The chain links TRBV19 to TRBJ2-7; 7 positions agree with TRBD2. Germline CDR1 is LNHDA and CDR2 is SQIVND (reference sequence). V lost 5 bases to trimming and J lost 6 bases; unmatched junction nucleotides: 4. This CDR3 comprises 12 residues.

This clonotype was detected many times. The chain is built from TRBV10-3 and TRBJ2-7; D is unclear. The germline V gene encodes CDR1 ENHRY and CDR2 SYGVKD. The CDR3 runs 13 residues. V dropped 8 bases and J dropped 2 bases, with 13 bases sitting between them. As DNA, the CDR3 is TGTGCCATCTCTCACCCGGCTACCTACGAGCAGTACTTC. It yields the protein CAISHPATYEQYF.

This clonotype was seen ten or more times. The genes are TRBV20-1 and TRBJ2-7; TRBD1 matches at 7 bases. CDR1 is DFQATT, CDR2 SNEGSKA, per germline (reference sequence). V shed 6 bases, J shed 0 bases, and the junction held 5 bases outside the gene matches. The CDR3 length is 13 residues. Written as DNA, the CDR3 is TGCAGTGCCACCGACAGGGACTCCTACGAGCAGTACTTC. Protein product: CSATDRDSYEQYF.

About this clonotype: A clone one base away is much larger, so this may be a read error. The gene calls are TRBV6-2 or TRBV6-3 and TRBJ2-5, with D perhaps TRBD2 (6 bases). CDR1 and CDR2 from the germline V gene are MNHEY and SVGEGT. The CDR3 covers 15 residues. Trimming shortened V by 7 bases and J by 5 bases, and 20 bases separated the two germline ends. The CDR3 loop is CASTVNRTGRETQYF. CDR3 nucleotide sequence: TGTGCCAGCACCGTTAACAGGACTGGGAGGGAGACCCAGTACTTC.

This clonotype was recorded at least ten times. V gene TRBV28 combines with J gene TRBJ1-2, with TRBD1 matching over 8 bases. Per the germline V gene, CDR1 is MDHEN and CDR2 is SYDVKM. The CDR3 sequence is 15 residues long. Unmatched junction bases numbered 13, after V lost 6 bases and J lost 7 bases. CDR3 nucleotide sequence: TGTGCCAGCAGCGAAACAGGGGGTAGGAGGGTTGGCTACACCTTC. Translation gives CASSETGGRRVGYTF.

This clonotype was counted ten times or more. V and J are TRBV20-1 and TRBJ1-1, with a possible D match to TRBD1 (6 bases). This CDR3 is 13 amino acids long. CDR1 DFQATT and CDR2 SNEGSKA come from the germline V gene (reference sequence). Trimming removed 1 base from V and 5 bases from J, with 11 bases in between. The CDR3 protein is CSARVGGGTEAFF. CDR3 coding DNA: TGCAGTGCTAGAGTCGGAGGGGGAACTGAAGCTTTCTTT.

Note on this clonotype: This sequence may be a read error, since a much larger clone differs from it by one base. The V call is TRBV6-1, the J call TRBJ2-1; D is ambiguous. Germline V lookup: CDR1 MNHNS, CDR2 SASEGT. The CDR3 covers 12 residues. CDR3 DNA sequence: TGTGCCAGCAGTGAAAATCTGAATGGGCAGTTCTTC. Encoded protein: CASSENLNGQFF.

In this sample, this clonotype turned up many times. This rearrangement joins TRBV11-2 to TRBJ1-3, with D unclear. V lost 2 bases and J lost 0, with 14 bases in between. Germline V lookup: CDR1 SGHAT, CDR2 FQNNGV. The CDR3 is 17 residues long. CDR3 coding DNA: TGTGCCAGCAGCTTACCCCCGGGGTGGTCCTCTGGAAACACCATATATTTT. Protein product: CASSLPPGWSSGNTIYF.

This clonotype was detected many times. J is TRBJ2-7 and V is TRBV12-3 or TRBV12-4, with D perhaps assigned TRBD1 or TRBD2 (5 bases each). Trimming left V 8 bases short and J 6 bases short, with 23 bases between. The CDR3 loop spans 15 amino acids. CDR3 region: CASQRGGADLVEQYF. Here the CDR3 DNA reads TGTGCCAGCCAAAGGGGTGGAGCGGACCTCGTCGAGCAGTACTTC.

This rearrangement joins TRBV18 to TRBJ2-5; TRBD2 agrees at 7 bases. CDR3 length equals 13 residues. The ends lost 6 bases at V and 5 bases at J; junction bases unmatched: 6. Germline V gene lookup returns CDR1 KGHSH and CDR2 LQKENI. The CDR3 loop is CASSLGLTETQYF. CDR3 bases: TGTGCCAGCTCGCTGGGACTAACGGAGACCCAGTACTTC.

This clonotype was found many times. V usage is TRBV6-1 and J usage is TRBJ1-1, with a tentative D call TRBD1 (5 bases). This CDR3 is built from 11 residues. CDR1 is MNHNS, CDR2 SASEGT, per germline. The CDR3 reads CVSLDIGEAFF. For the CDR3, the DNA is TGTGTATCATTGGACATAGGGGAAGCTTTCTTT.

The chain combines TRBV27 with TRBJ1-6; the D is unclear. CDR1 and CDR2 from the germline V gene are MNHEY and SMNVEV (reference sequence). CDR3 length: 16 amino acids. Deletions cut 3 bases from V and 7 bases from J, with 16 bases between. Here the CDR3 DNA reads TGTGCCAGCAGTTTCGGAGCAGTGCTGCTGAATTCACCCCTCCACTTT. Its protein is CASSFGAVLLNSPLHF.

This clonotype has more than one count but fewer than ten. This chain uses TRBV5-1 with TRBJ1-2; 9 nucleotides align to TRBD1. Germline V gene data show CDR1 as SGHRS and CDR2 as YFSETQ. The length of the CDR3 is 15 residues. V was clipped by 5 bases and J by 8 bases; unmatched bases: 13. The CDR3 DNA reads TGCGCCAGCAGGCCCGCTACAGGGGGCCTATTAGGCTACACCTTC. Its protein product is CASRPATGGLLGYTF.

On this clonotype: Just one base apart from a much larger clone, this may be a read error. The chain joins TRBV7-3 to TRBJ2-2; D is ambiguous. The CDR3 is 14 residues long. Germline V CDR1 and CDR2: SGHTA, FQGTGA. CDR3 sequence reads: CAGSLAPNTGELFF. The CDR3 DNA reads TGTGCCGGCAGCTTAGCTCCGAACACCGGGGAGCTGTTTTTT.

V is TRBV7-9 and J is TRBJ2-2, with a weak D call TRBD1 (6 bases). This CDR3 has 18 amino acids. V was cut by 1 base and J by 5 bases, with 20 bases left in between. Looked up from germline, CDR1 is SEHNR and CDR2 is FQNEAQ (reference sequence). The CDR3 reads CASSLGVRQGRGTGELFF. The CDR3 nucleotides read TGTGCCAGCAGCTTAGGAGTTCGGCAGGGGCGCGGGACCGGGGAGCTGTTTTTT.

This clonotype was seen many times. The CDR3 DNA reads as TGCGCCAGCTCTATCTCGTACCTCGGAGATACGCAGTATTTT. This encodes CASSISYLGDTQYF. The chain recombines TRBV10-2 with TRBJ2-3; D remains unclear. V shed 8 bases and J shed 5 bases, with 17 bases lying between them. Germline lookup yields CDR1 WSHSY and CDR2 SAAADI. CDR3 size: 14 residues.

There are many counts of this clonotype. The chain joins TRBV29-1 to TRBJ2-5, with no clear D. Germline V CDR1 and CDR2: SQVTM, ANQGSEA. This CDR3 spans 11 amino acids. Between the trimmed V and J ends, which lost 5 bases and 5 bases, there was a span of 9 bases. CDR3 loop: CSVLNGETQYF. The CDR3 nucleotides are TGCAGCGTTTTAAATGGGGAGACCCAGTACTTC.

The chain has TRBV6-1 and TRBJ1-4; perhaps TRBD1 as D (5 bases). CDR3 length: 14 amino acids. V was trimmed by 2 bases and J by 8 bases, leaving 12 bases between them. The V gene's germline CDR1 is MNHNS and CDR2 SASEGT. Written as DNA, the CDR3 is TGTGCCAGCAGTGAAATAACCTGGGGCGAAAAACTGTTTTTT. Protein: CASSEITWGEKLFF.

The chain links TRBV19 to TRBJ2-2, with a tentative D call TRBD1 (5 bases). V was shortened by 6 bases and J by 2 bases, with 16 bases between the two germline ends. Germline V CDR1 and CDR2: LNHDA, SQIVND (reference sequence). The CDR3 consists of 16 residues. CDR3 sequence: CASRSGRVANTGELFF. The DNA of the CDR3 is TGTGCCAGTAGGTCGGGCAGGGTTGCTAACACCGGGGAGCTGTTTTTT. The full variable domain, rest sourced from reference TRBV19 and TRBJ2-2, is DGGITQSPKYLFRKEGQNVTLSCEQNLNHDAMYWYRQDPGQGLRLIYYSQIVNDFQKGDIAEGYSVSREKKESFPLTVTSAQKNPTAFYLCASRSGRVANTGELFFGEGSRLTVL.

In its sample, this clonotype was seen a few times. V and J are TRBV9 and TRBJ2-1; D is possibly TRBD1 or TRBD2 (5 bases each). CDR1 is SGDLS, CDR2 YYNGEE, per germline. Trimming took off 4 bases at V and 0 bases at J, with 14 bases between the two ends. The CDR3 runs 16 residues. The CDR3 sequence: CASSLLFGASYNEQFF. The CDR3 DNA follows: TGTGCCAGCAGCCTACTTTTCGGGGCCTCCTACAATGAGCAGTTCTTC.

V and J are TRBV19 and TRBJ1-1; 8 bases map to TRBD1. The ends lost 4 bases at V and 1 base at J; junction bases unmatched: 5. Germline loops: CDR1 LNHDA, CDR2 SQIVND (reference sequence). The CDR3 has 15 amino acids. In DNA, the CDR3 is TGTGCCAGTAGTAACCAGGGGGCTTCGAACACTGAAGCTTTCTTT. Translating it yields CASSNQGASNTEAFF.

This clonotype was seen repeatedly, ten times or more. This sequence joins TRBV20-1 and TRBJ2-7; 12 bases fit TRBD2. V shed 5 bases, J shed 3 bases, and the junction held 5 bases outside the gene matches. The CDR3 length is 14 residues. Germline V lookup: CDR1 DFQATT, CDR2 SNEGSKA (reference sequence). The CDR3 spells CSASGLAGHYEQYF. The CDR3 DNA reads TGCAGTGCTTCTGGACTAGCGGGACACTACGAGCAGTACTTC.